This is a list of T cell receptor beta chains from one sample in a study of shared clonotypes between healthy human individuals. The repertoire was sequenced with immunoSEQ multiplex PCR; TCRdb's copy has only in-frame clones and lacks some. The sample shows some 2,500,000 clones, 92% of them seen only once. The specimen was naive CD4+ T cells from PBMCs. The receptors stem from a man aged 18-30 years in good health. Some clones in this sample may be carry-over from other donors' samples. The CDR3 runs from the conserved cysteine through the conserved F or W. D genes are given only for firm matches. Where a row states a size, it is once, few, many or the class of an expanded clone; other rows omit it.

j_gene	v_gene	d_gene	abundance	CDR3nt	CDR3aa
TRBJ2-5	TRBV19	.	.	TGTGCCAGTAGTATAGGAGGGCTAGGCTTTCAAGAGACCCAGTACTTC	CASSIGGLGFQETQYF
TRBJ1-1	TRBV9	.	.	TGTGCCAGCAGCTCGGGGTCGGGGCGACTGAACACTGAAGCTTTCTTT	CASSSGSGRLNTEAFF
TRBJ2-7	TRBV27	.	.	TGTGCCAGCAGTTTATTGGGACCCCTGCACGAGCAGTACTTC	CASSLLGPLHEQYF
TRBJ2-1	TRBV7-2	.	.	TGTGCCAGCAGCGCACAAACTGGGCGGGCCCACGGTGAGCAGTTCTTC	CASSAQTGRAHGEQFF
TRBJ2-7	TRBV2	TRBD1	.	TGTGCCAGCGAAAGGGACAGAGCCTACGAGCAGTACTTC	CASERDRAYEQYF
TRBJ2-7	TRBV7-3	TRBD1	.	TGTGCCAGCAGCTTAACGGGGGACAGTCGCTACGAGCAGTACTTC	CASSLTGDSRYEQYF
TRBJ1-5	TRBV18	.	.	TGTGCCAGCTCACCAGGGGACACCAATCAGCCCCAGCATTTT	CASSPGDTNQPQHF
TRBJ2-7	TRBV14	.	.	.	CASSQDWASGSMYF
TRBJ2-7	TRBV5-4	.	.	TGTGCCAGCAGCTTTTGGGCCGGGACTCCCAAGCCCTTGCGTTTC	CASSFWAGTPKPLRF
TRBJ1-1	TRBV2	.	few	TGTGCCAGCAGGGATAACATGAACACTGAAGCTTTCTTT	CASRDNMNTEAFF
TRBJ1-4	TRBV28	TRBD1	.	TGTGCCAGCAGAAGGACAGGGGGGTGGGAAAAACTGTTTTTT	CASRRTGGWEKLFF
TRBJ2-5	TRBV20-1	.	.	TGCAGTGCTAGAGATGCACCGGGCCAGTACTTC	CSARDAPGQYF
TRBJ1-5	TRBV18	TRBD1	once	TGTGCCAGCTCACCAGACAGGGAGGTGGGCAATCAGCCCCAGCATTTT	CASSPDREVGNQPQHF
TRBJ2-6	TRBV7-9	.	.	TGTGCCAGCAGCTTAAATCACGAGGCGGGGGCCAACGTCCTGACTTTC	CASSLNHEAGANVLTF
TRBJ2-2	TRBV28	.	.	TGTGCCAGCACCCGGGGGCAGTCCACCGGGGAGCTGTTTTTT	CASTRGQSTGELFF
TRBJ2-6	TRBV7-6	.	.	TGTGCCAGCAGCCTCTCTGCCTCTGGGGCCAACGTCCTGACTTTC	CASSLSASGANVLTF
TRBJ2-7	TRBV19	TRBD2	.	TGTGCCAGTAGTATGGAGCGGGAGAAGAAATACGAGCAGTACTTC	CASSMEREKKYEQYF
TRBJ2-3	TRBV29-1	TRBD2	.	TGCAGCGTTGGCGGGACTAGCGTCGGGAGGCAGTATTTT	CSVGGTSVGRQYF
TRBJ2-5	TRBV2	.	.	TGTGCCATTTTTCAACCATCCAGTAGCCGATATGGCCAGTACTTC	CAIFQPSSSRYGQYF
TRBJ2-7	TRBV6-5	.	.	TGTGCCAGCACCAAGGAGGGGTTCTACGAGCAGTACTTC	CASTKEGFYEQYF
TRBJ1-2	TRBV9	.	.	TGTGCCAGCAGCGTAAGGGACACAAGCTATGGCTACACCTTC	CASSVRDTSYGYTF
TRBJ2-1	TRBV7-2	.	.	TGTGCCAGCAGCCTTACCCCGGGTAGTCCCTACAATGAGCAGTTCTTC	CASSLTPGSPYNEQFF
TRBJ1-1	TRBV10-2	.	once	TGCGCCAGCAGTTGGGAGGGATACACTGAAGCTTTCTTT	CASSWEGYTEAFF
TRBJ1-1	TRBV2	TRBD1	.	TGTGCCAGCAGTGAGGGGGAGGGACAGCCTTACACTGAAGCTTTCTTT	CASSEGEGQPYTEAFF
TRBJ1-2	TRBV14	.	.	TGTGCCAGCAGCCAAGTTAGGGGGGGGACTTCTGGCTACACCTTC	CASSQVRGGTSGYTF
TRBJ2-2	TRBV7-9	TRBD1	.	TGTGCCAGCAGCCTATGGACAGGGGCAGTGGCCGGGGAGCTGTTTTTT	CASSLWTGAVAGELFF